A selection of T cell receptor beta chains follows, all from one sample in a study of graft-versus-host responses after intestinal transplantation. These receptors' targets are unknown. The method was immunoSEQ multiplex PCR; TCRdb's version includes in-frame clones alone and lacks a portion of them. The table lists over 85,000 clones, around 91% of them singletons. The material was unstimulated CD4+ T cells sorted from spleen or lymph node cells, obtained before transplant. The source is a human donor who was the organ donor for an intestinal transplant. CDR3s include the opening cysteine and the closing phenylalanine or tryptophan. The D gene is left open where the match is weak. Size is omitted from some rows. Given values are once, few, many or a class for expanded clones.

J: TRBJ2-3
V: TRBV5-6
size: once
D: TRBD1
CDR3: CASSLDGQGADTQYF
DNA: TGTGCCAGCAGCTTGGACGGACAGGGGGCAGATACGCAGTATTTT

J: TRBJ1-5
V: TRBV4-1
size: -
D: -
CDR3: CASSQTGTLSNQPQHF
DNA: TGCGCCAGCAGCCAAACAGGGACGCTTAGCAATCAGCCCCAGCATTTT

J: TRBJ1-1
V: TRBV18
size: -
D: TRBD1
CDR3: CASSPRQGGNTEAFF
DNA: TGTGCCAGCTCCCCCCGACAGGGTGGGAACACTGAAGCTTTCTTT

J: TRBJ2-7
V: TRBV5-1
size: -
D: -
CDR3: CASSLGWRGLDEQYF
DNA: TGCGCCAGCAGCTTGGGTTGGCGGGGTCTGGACGAGCAGTACTTC

J: TRBJ2-7
V: TRBV7-2
size: -
D: -
CDR3: CASSFRSSYEQYF
DNA: TGTGCCAGCAGCTTTCGGAGCTCCTACGAGCAGTACTTC

J: TRBJ1-4
V: TRBV19
size: -
D: TRBD1
CDR3: CASSRDRGNEKLFF
DNA: TGTGCCAGTAGTCGGGACAGGGGAAATGAAAAACTGTTTTTT

J: TRBJ2-3
V: TRBV7-9
size: -
D: -
CDR3: CASSLAGGGSTDTQYF
DNA: TGTGCCAGCAGCTTGGCCGGGGGTGGGAGCACAGATACGCAGTATTTT

J: TRBJ2-7
V: TRBV4-3
size: -
D: -
CDR3: CASSQEARGTSYEQYF
DNA: TGCGCCAGCAGCCAAGAGGCCAGGGGGACTAGCTACGAGCAGTACTTC

J: TRBJ2-2
V: TRBV11-3
size: -
D: -
CDR3: CASSSTGELFF
DNA: TGTGCCAGCAGCTCTACGGGGGAGCTGTTTTTT

J: TRBJ1-1
V: TRBV7-3
size: -
D: -
CDR3: CASSFSTKTEAFF
DNA: TGTGCCAGCAGCTTCTCGACAAAAACTGAAGCTTTCTTT

J: TRBJ2-7
V: TRBV4-1
size: -
D: -
CDR3: CASSQAGFGVYEQYF
DNA: TGCGCCAGCAGCCAAGCGGGTTTTGGTGTCTACGAGCAGTACTTC

J: TRBJ2-3
V: TRBV10-3
size: -
D: -
CDR3: CAISFDLGASDTQYF
DNA: TGTGCCATCAGTTTTGATTTGGGGGCTTCCGATACGCAGTATTTT

J: TRBJ2-5
V: TRBV10-3
size: -
D: -
CDR3: CAISDPGTQETQYF
DNA: TGTGCCATCAGTGATCCAGGAACTCAAGAGACCCAGTACTTC

J: TRBJ2-7
V: TRBV10-2
size: -
D: TRBD2
CDR3: CATLRGGGSYEQYF
DNA: TGCGCCACCCTCCGTGGGGGGGGCTCCTACGAGCAGTACTTC

J: TRBJ1-4
V: TRBV11-2
size: -
D: -
CDR3: CASSLSVATNEKLFF
DNA: TGTGCCAGCAGCTTATCCGTTGCAACTAATGAAAAACTGTTTTTT

J: TRBJ2-5
V: TRBV7-2
size: -
D: TRBD1
CDR3: CASSLGGGVWETQYF
DNA: TGTGCCAGCAGCTTAGGAGGGGGCGTATGGGAGACCCAGTACTTC

J: TRBJ2-1
V: TRBV7-3
size: -
D: TRBD2
CDR3: CASSTRTSQSNEQFF
DNA: TGTGCCAGCAGCACCCGGACTAGCCAGTCCAATGAGCAGTTCTTC

J: TRBJ2-7
V: TRBV5-1
size: -
D: -
CDR3: CASSLTGWASYEQYF
DNA: TGCGCCAGCAGCTTGACGGGGTGGGCGTCCTACGAGCAGTACTTC

J: TRBJ2-7
V: TRBV7-2
size: -
D: -
CDR3: CASSLARAGLSTYEQYF
DNA: TGTGCCAGCAGCTTAGCAAGAGCTGGGCTCTCAACCTACGAGCAGTACTTC

J: TRBJ2-3
V: TRBV5-1
size: once
D: TRBD2
CDR3: CASSSPDRTSGAFTDTQYF
DNA: TGCGCCAGCAGCTCACCTGACCGGACTAGCGGGGCTTTCACAGATACGCAGTATTTT

J: TRBJ1-1
V: TRBV4-1
size: -
D: TRBD1
CDR3: CASSQGDRAPEAFF
DNA: TGCGCCAGCAGCCAAGGGGACAGGGCGCCTGAAGCTTTCTTT

J: TRBJ2-7
V: TRBV28
size: -
D: -
CDR3: CASARGSSYEQYF
DNA: TGTGCCAGCGCTCGGGGGAGCTCCTACGAGCAGTACTTC

J: TRBJ1-6
V: TRBV7-9
size: -
D: -
CDR3: CASSSVAVGNSPLHF
DNA: TGTGCCAGCAGCAGCGTGGCCGTGGGTAATTCACCCCTCCACTTT

J: TRBJ2-7
V: TRBV7-6
size: -
D: TRBD2
CDR3: CASSSSPGGGHEQYF
DNA: TGTGCCAGCAGCTCATCCCCCGGCGGGGGTCACGAGCAGTACTTC

J: TRBJ1-2
V: TRBV30
size: -
D: -
CDR3: CAWSGKGAAGGTF
DNA: TGTGCCTGGAGTGGAAAGGGCGCAGCCGGGGGCACCTTC

J: TRBJ2-2
V: TRBV4-3
size: once
D: TRBD2
CDR3: CASSQDGLSGGSTGELFF
DNA: TGCGCCAGCAGCCAAGATGGATTGAGCGGGGGTTCCACCGGGGAGCTGTTTTTT

J: TRBJ1-5
V: TRBV19
size: -
D: -
CDR3: CASSIGVYNQPQHF
DNA: TGTGCCAGTAGTATAGGAGTTTACAATCAGCCCCAGCATTTT

J: TRBJ2-1
V: TRBV4-3
size: -
D: -
CDR3: CASSRNTGQLNEQFF
DNA: TGCGCCAGCAGCCGAAATACTGGACAGCTAAATGAGCAGTTCTTC

J: TRBJ1-5
V: TRBV9
size: -
D: -
CDR3: CASSPGTMRTQPQHF
DNA: TGTGCCAGCAGCCCCGGGACAATGCGGACTCAGCCCCAGCATTTT

J: TRBJ2-3
V: TRBV5-5
size: -
D: TRBD1
CDR3: CASSDPGQSTDTQYF
DNA: TGTGCCAGCAGCGACCCGGGACAGAGCACAGATACGCAGTATTTT

J: TRBJ2-4
V: TRBV7-2
size: -
D: -
CDR3: CASSTQLVPRLGAKNIQYF
DNA: TGTGCCAGCAGCACACAACTAGTGCCTAGGCTCGGGGCCAAAAACATTCAGTACTTC

J: TRBJ1-2
V: TRBV5-6
size: -
D: -
CDR3: CASAGALYGYTF
DNA: TGTGCCAGCGCAGGGGCTCTCTATGGCTACACCTTC

J: TRBJ1-2
V: TRBV5-6
size: -
D: -
CDR3: CASSSPWGGAEGYTF
DNA: TGTGCCAGCAGCTCCCCGTGGGGGGGCGCGGAAGGCTACACCTTC

J: TRBJ1-3
V: TRBV4-3
size: -
D: TRBD1
CDR3: CASSFGTGGNTIYF
DNA: TGCGCCAGCAGCTTCGGGACAGGGGGAAACACCATATATTTT

J: TRBJ1-5
V: TRBV4-1
size: -
D: -
CDR3: CASSLQADGLQPQHF
DNA: TGCGCCAGCAGCCTACAAGCGGACGGACTTCAGCCCCAGCATTTT

J: TRBJ1-6
V: TRBV5-1
size: -
D: -
CDR3: CASSLGDSSYNSPLHF
DNA: TGCGCCAGCAGCTTAGGGGATAGCTCCTATAATTCACCCCTCCACTTT

J: TRBJ2-5
V: TRBV4-1
size: -
D: -
CDR3: CASSQGGLYQETQYF
DNA: TGCGCCAGCAGCCAAGGAGGATTGTATCAAGAGACCCAGTACTTC

J: TRBJ1-1
V: TRBV27
size: -
D: TRBD1
CDR3: CASRETGQPEAFF
DNA: TGTGCCAGCAGAGAAACGGGACAGCCTGAAGCTTTCTTT

J: TRBJ2-5
V: TRBV10-2
size: -
D: -
CDR3: CATLGSQETQYF
DNA: TGCGCCACGTTGGGGAGCCAAGAGACCCAGTACTTC

J: TRBJ1-5
V: TRBV5-8
size: -
D: -
CDR3: CASSRWGVGNQPQHF
DNA: TGTGCCAGCAGCCGCTGGGGGGTTGGCAATCAGCCCCAGCATTTT

J: TRBJ1-4
V: TRBV4-3
size: -
D: -
CDR3: CASSVAGGVGEKLFF
DNA: TGCGCCAGCAGCGTCGCTGGAGGGGTGGGTGAAAAACTGTTTTTT

J: TRBJ2-3
V: TRBV28
size: -
D: TRBD1
CDR3: CASRYRDRGTQYF
DNA: TGTGCCAGCAGATACCGGGACAGGGGTACGCAGTATTTT